This T cell receptor beta chain was captured by sequencing in a study of cytotoxic CD8 clonotypes in ibrutinib-treated CLL. Study conclusions and caveats: Public clonotypes showed up rarely, and on treatment they shrank or held steady. The study found clonality rose at ibrutinib response, then fell toward baseline at progression.

The CDR3 extends over 16 amino acids. The junction had 7 bases not matched to a gene; V was cut back by 5 bases and J by 7 bases. Germline CDR1 is LNHDA and CDR2 is SQIVND (reference sequence). With regard to this clone: Its specificity is not known.

Measured with immunoSEQ multiplex PCR; TCRdb has only the in-frame clones, and not every one. Altogether about 97,000 clones are present, approximately 80% being singletons, with the ten largest covering roughly 25%. The V gene is TRBV19, the J gene TRBJ2-1; 14 bases align to TRBD2. This receptor was identified in a human donor with chronic lymphocytic leukemia. The sample was PBMCs, taken after 24 months of ibrutinib treatment. CDR3 sequence: CASSDSGLAGGNEQFF. The CDR3 bases are TGTGCCAGTAGTGACTCCGGACTAGCGGGGGGAAATGAGCAGTTCTTC.